A selection of T cell receptor beta chains follows, all from one sample in a study of blood T cell repertoires in COVID-19. Sequencing used immunoSEQ multiplex PCR; TCRdb keeps in-frame clones, though not all of them. The table shows approximately 110,000 clones, with approximately 81% occurring only once. The sample was peripheral blood. These receptors were obtained from a man of 80 years or more with COVID-19, enrolled during active disease. CDR3s include the opening cysteine and the closing phenylalanine or tryptophan. A D gene is named only where the DNA matches it firmly. Clone size is shown for a subset of rows, as once, few, many or a class of expanded clone.

d_gene | abundance | j_gene | v_gene | CDR3nt | CDR3aa
NA | NA | TRBJ2-2 | TRBV18 | TGTGCCAGCTCACCGGTCCGGGATTCAACGAACACCGGGGAGCTGTTTTTT | CASSPVRDSTNTGELFF
NA | NA | TRBJ1-3 | TRBV5-1 | TGCGCCAGCAGCGAATCGAGGCCCGGAAACACCATATATTTT | CASSESRPGNTIYF
TRBD2 | NA | TRBJ2-5 | TRBV4-2 | TGTGCCAGCAGCCCCAACGGGGGAGGGGAGACCCAGTACTTC | CASSPNGGGETQYF
TRBD2 | few | TRBJ2-7 | TRBV6-5 | TGTGCCAGCAGTTCCGGGACTAGCGGGAGGCAGTACTTC | CASSSGTSGRQYF
TRBD2 | NA | TRBJ2-5 | TRBV2 | TGTGCCAGCAGTGAAGCCCCGGGGGGTCGGGAGACCCAGTACTTC | CASSEAPGGRETQYF
TRBD2 | NA | TRBJ2-7 | TRBV10-1 | TGCGCCAGTGCTGGTCGCGGGGGTGGGACCTACGAGCAGTACTTC | CASAGRGGGTYEQYF
TRBD1 | NA | TRBJ1-5 | TRBV10-2 | TGCGCCAGCAGTCCGACAGGGGGCAATCAGCCCCAGCATTTT | CASSPTGGNQPQHF
NA | NA | TRBJ2-7 | TRBV19 | TGTGCCAGTAGTATCCGGGAAGGCTACGAGCAGTACTTC | CASSIREGYEQYF
TRBD2 | few | TRBJ2-4 | TRBV19 | TGTGCCAGTAGTATCCGTAGCGGGAGACAAAACATTCAGTACTTC | CASSIRSGRQNIQYF
TRBD2 | NA | TRBJ2-7 | TRBV29-1 | TGCCGCGTGGGGGGGACCGGGCCCAGCGTTGGGGGGGGCGAGCAGTACTTC | CRVGGTGPSVGGGEQYF
NA | few | TRBJ2-1 | TRBV29-1 | TGCAGCGTTCTCACCCCGCCCGGGGGTGCGGATGAGCAGTTCTTC | CSVLTPPGGADEQFF
TRBD2 | few | TRBJ2-7 | TRBV5-4 | TGTGCCAGCAGCCCGGGACTAGCGGGAGCCATCCACGAGCAGTACTTC | CASSPGLAGAIHEQYF
TRBD1 | NA | TRBJ2-7 | TRBV28 | TGTGCCAGCATTTCGGGACAGGGGGCTTACGAGCAGTACTTC | CASISGQGAYEQYF
TRBD1 | NA | TRBJ1-6 | TRBV2 | TGTGCCAGCAGTGTGACAGGGCGGTCTTCACCCCTCCACTTT | CASSVTGRSSPLHF
TRBD2 | NA | TRBJ2-1 | TRBV29-1 | TGCAGCGTTGATCCCCCAGTGACTAGCGGGAGGGTCACCTACAATGAGCAGTTCTTC | CSVDPPVTSGRVTYNEQFF
NA | NA | TRBJ1-1 | TRBV5-8 | TGTGCCAGCAGCTTGGGCATCTCAGTCAGGGAAGCTTTCTTT | CASSLGISVREAFF
NA | few | TRBJ2-2 | TRBV12-3/TRBV12-4 | TGTGCCAGCAGCCGGGGGACCGGGGAGCTGTTTTTT | CASSRGTGELFF
TRBD2 | NA | TRBJ2-7 | TRBV11-3 | TGTGCCAGCAGCTTAGGGGTCGGGAGGGCCCTGTACTTC | CASSLGVGRALYF
NA | NA | TRBJ1-2 | TRBV27 | TGTGCCAGCAGTTTATTCGGACATCGGGGGTTTGGCTACACCTTC | CASSLFGHRGFGYTF
TRBD1 | NA | TRBJ1-6 | TRBV28 | TGTGCCAGCAGTAATCGACAGGGTGGTTATTCACCCCTCCACTTT | CASSNRQGGYSPLHF
TRBD1 | NA | TRBJ2-7 | TRBV19 | TGTGCCAGTAGGGTACCGGGACAGTACGAGCAGTACTTC | CASRVPGQYEQYF
NA | NA | TRBJ2-5 | TRBV4-3 | TGCGCCAGCAGCCAAGACTGGGGGCGCGGGGAGACCCAGTACTTC | CASSQDWGRGETQYF
TRBD1 | NA | TRBJ1-3 | TRBV7-9 | TGTGCCAGCAGCTTACCTGGGGACAGGAGCTCTGGAAACACCATATATTTT | CASSLPGDRSSGNTIYF
NA | NA | TRBJ1-5 | TRBV10-3 | TGTGCCACCCGGCGGGGGCAGGGCGAAGAGCAGCCCCAGCATTTT | CATRRGQGEEQPQHF
NA | NA | TRBJ2-2 | TRBV30 | TGTGCCTGGAGGTGGGTACAGCGGACCACCGGGGAGCTGTTTTTT | CAWRWVQRTTGELFF
NA | NA | TRBJ1-6 | TRBV5-6 | TGTGCCAGCAGCTCCTACAGGGAACCCTATAATTCACCCCTCCACTTT | CASSSYREPYNSPLHF
TRBD2 | once | TRBJ2-1 | TRBV4-3 | TGCGCCAGCAGCCAAGATCGGACGGGACTAGGGGACAATGAGCAGTTCTTC | CASSQDRTGLGDNEQFF
TRBD1 | NA | TRBJ2-7 | TRBV28 | TGTGCCAGCTCCGCGACAGGGGTCTCCTACGAGCAGTACTTC | CASSATGVSYEQYF
TRBD2 | NA | TRBJ2-5 | TRBV27 | TGTGCCAGCAGACTAGCGGGAGGGTTAGAGACCCAGTACTTC | CASRLAGGLETQYF
TRBD1 | NA | TRBJ1-2 | TRBV27 | TGTGCCAGCACCGTACTGACAGCGACAGGGGGCCCTAACTATGGCTACACCTTC | CASTVLTATGGPNYGYTF
NA | NA | TRBJ2-7 | TRBV9 | TGTGCCAGCAGCCACCCCCCCTACTACGAGCAGTACTTC | CASSHPPYYEQYF
TRBD2 | NA | TRBJ2-5 | TRBV2 | TGTGCCAGCAGTGGGTCTAGCGGGAGTTATGAGACCCAGTACTTC | CASSGSSGSYETQYF
TRBD1 | NA | TRBJ2-3 | TRBV13 | TGTGCCAGCGGAACAGGGGGCACAGATACGCAGTATTTT | CASGTGGTDTQYF
NA | NA | TRBJ2-1 | TRBV19 | TGTGCCAGCCAACGACAGAGCTCCTACAATGAGCAGTTCTTC | CASQRQSSYNEQFF
NA | NA | TRBJ1-2 | TRBV5-4 | TGTGCCAGCAGCCTGATTGCGGGTCCGGCTAACTATGGCTACACCTTC | CASSLIAGPANYGYTF
NA | NA | TRBJ2-5 | TRBV2 | TGTGCCAGCGGGGGGACGGACGGGGAGACCCAGTACTTC | CASGGTDGETQYF
TRBD2 | NA | TRBJ2-3 | TRBV7-2 | TGTGCCAGCAGCTGGACTAGCGGCACAGATACGCAGTATTTT | CASSWTSGTDTQYF
NA | NA | TRBJ1-6 | TRBV28 | TGTGCCAGCTCAACAGGGCCCCTTTATAATTCACCCCTCCACTTT | CASSTGPLYNSPLHF
TRBD1 | many | TRBJ2-7 | TRBV28 | TGTGCCAGCAGTTTACAGGGGGACTACGAGCAGTACTTC | CASSLQGDYEQYF
NA | NA | TRBJ1-1 | TRBV6-5 | TGTGCCAGCAGTAGGCCGGCGGGGGATAGCGGAGCTTTCTTT | CASSRPAGDSGAFF
TRBD1 | NA | TRBJ2-1 | TRBV28 | TGTGCCAGCAGTTTACGAGCCGGGACAGGGGTATATGGTGAGCAGTTCTTC | CASSLRAGTGVYGEQFF
TRBD1 | NA | TRBJ2-7 | TRBV18 | TGTGCCAGCTCGACGGGACAGGCCTCCTACGAGCAGTACTTC | CASSTGQASYEQYF
NA | many | TRBJ2-1 | TRBV9 | TGTGCCAGCAGCGTAGACGGAGTCTACAATGAGCAGTTCTTC | CASSVDGVYNEQFF
NA | NA | TRBJ1-1 | TRBV29-1 | TGCAGCGTTGTATGGGCAGTGAACACTGAAGCTTTCTTT | CSVVWAVNTEAFF
TRBD1 | NA | TRBJ1-1 | TRBV30 | TGTGCCTGGAGTGTAAAGGGGGCGGAAAATCTCTTT | CAWSVKGAENLF
TRBD2 | NA | TRBJ2-5 | TRBV6-1 | TGTGCCAGCAGTGAAGGGGCTAGCGGCCAAGAGACCCAGTACTTC | CASSEGASGQETQYF
TRBD1 | NA | TRBJ1-2 | TRBV28 | TGTGCCAGCAGTTCCCAGGGGGCGTTTGGCTACACCTTC | CASSSQGAFGYTF
TRBD1 | NA | TRBJ2-3 | TRBV4-2 | TGTGCCAGCAGCCAACTGGCAGGGGGCTTCACAGATACGCAGTATTTT | CASSQLAGGFTDTQYF
NA | once | TRBJ1-5 | TRBV7-2 | TGTGCCAGCAGCTTCGTCGGGGGATCTAATCAGCCCCAGCATTTT | CASSFVGGSNQPQHF
NA | NA | TRBJ2-7 | TRBV21-1 | TGTGCCAGAAGTTCCAGGTTTTCCTACGAGCAGTACTTC | CARSSRFSYEQYF
NA | NA | TRBJ1-2 | TRBV7-8 | TGTGCCAGCAGCTTAGCGGGGGGGGTAGAAGGGCGCGGCTACACCTTC | CASSLAGGVEGRGYTF
TRBD1 | NA | TRBJ2-7 | TRBV7-9 | TGTGCCAGCAGCTTAGCCGGACAGGGATACGAGCAGTACTTC | CASSLAGQGYEQYF
NA | NA | TRBJ1-5 | TRBV6-6 | TGTGCCAGCCAAGTCGGGGGGAGTCAGCCCCAGCATTTT | CASQVGGSQPQHF
TRBD2 | NA | TRBJ2-7 | TRBV7-9 | TGTGCCAGCAACGGACTAGCGCATGACTACGAGCAGTACTTC | CASNGLAHDYEQYF
NA | NA | TRBJ2-7 | TRBV19 | TGTGCCAGTAGTATAGGCGGTGTATGGGGCAGGTCCTACGAGCAGTACTTC | CASSIGGVWGRSYEQYF
TRBD2 | NA | TRBJ2-4 | TRBV10-3 | TGTGCCTCCAGCCCGGGAGGGGAAGCCAAAAACATTCAGTACTTC | CASSPGGEAKNIQYF
NA | NA | TRBJ2-7 | TRBV3-1/TRBV3-2 | TGTGCCAGCAGCCTCAATAGGGGGTACGAGCAGTACTTC | CASSLNRGYEQYF